The clone carrying this T cell receptor beta chain came up a few times. The antigen is unknown. The source of the sample is a study of T cells after yellow fever vaccination. The study's findings and limits: A large majority of primary-vaccination clones showed up again after the booster (around 96% CD4, roughly 91% CD8).

V was cut by 3 bases and J by 3 bases, with 14 bases left in between. Germline V gene sequence: CDR1 SGHTA, CDR2 FQGTGA. CDR3 length: 15 amino acids. TCRdb reanalysed the 5' RACE reads using MiXCR and keeps one entry per CDR3 protein. Seen here are roughly 320,000 distinct CDR3 sequences, about 10% observed once, and the top ten hold 3% to 4%. The receptor comes from a man between 18 and 29 years old who received the YFV17D yellow fever vaccine. V gene TRBV7-3 combines with J gene TRBJ2-5; D is possibly TRBD2 (6 bases). The sample consisted of CD4+ T cells sorted from PBMCs, taken 45 days after the yellow fever booster vaccination. The CDR3 coding sequence is TGTGCCAGCAGCTTCTCCGGGACTGGAAAAGAGACCCAGTACTTC. It yields the protein CASSFSGTGKETQYF.